What follows are 23 T cell receptor beta chains derived from one specimen sequenced in a study of vaccination effects on CD4 cells after COVID-19. Data came from immunoSEQ multiplex PCR; TCRdb stores just in-frame clones and leaves some out. Altogether 30,000 to 35,000 clones are present, approximately 81% being singletons, with the ten largest covering 6.6%. Their antigen targets remain unknown. It was after approximately 11 days of culture that CD4+ T cells were isolated. PCR confirmed that the person was infected with SARS-CoV-2 between March and December 2020. BNT162b2 vaccine or mRNA-1273 vaccine was given to participants in two doses. Sequencing was performed on CD4+ T cells from PBMCs cultured without peptide, taken after COVID-19 vaccination. Receptor source: a human donor who had a prior SARS-CoV-2 infection.

V gene TRBV15 combines with J gene TRBJ2-5; 12 positions agree with TRBD2. J gave up 3 bases and V 4 bases, and 6 bases lay outside the gene matches. CDR3 size: 16 residues. Germline assignment: CDR1 LNHNV and CDR2 YYDKDF (reference sequence). The CDR3 sequence: CATSNLASGREETQYF. The DNA for the CDR3 is TGTGCCACCAGCAATTTGGCTAGCGGGAGGGAAGAGACCCAGTACTTC. Combining the CDR3 with reference TRBV15 and TRBJ2-5 gives the whole variable domain DAMVIQNPRYQVTQFGKPVTLSCSQTLNHNVMYWYQQKSSQAPKLLFHYYDKDFNNEADTPDNFQSRRPNTSFCFLDIRSPGLGDTAMYLCATSNLASGREETQYFGPGTRLLVL.

The chain couples TRBV3-1 (or the pseudogene TRBV3-2) to TRBJ2-5, with 14 bases identical to TRBD2. CDR3 length: 18 amino acids. V lost 1 base, J lost 5 bases, and 9 bases stayed unmatched. Germline CDR1 LGHDT, CDR2 YNNKEL (reference sequence). CDR3 protein: CASSQGRTSGRRWETQYF. As DNA, the CDR3 is TGTGCCAGCAGCCAAGGCCGGACTAGCGGGAGGAGGTGGGAGACCCAGTACTTC.

This clone was found a few times. CDR3 sequence: CASSGTLDRVGSNYGYTF. CDR3 bases: TGTGCCAGCAGCGGGACCCTAGACAGGGTCGGGTCTAACTATGGCTACACCTTC. This chain connects TRBV7-3 to TRBJ1-2; 7 bases line up with TRBD1. Looked up from germline, CDR1 is SGHTA and CDR2 is FQGTGA. The CDR3 loop spans 18 amino acids. Trimming at V came to 5 bases and at J to 0 bases, leaving 15 bases not matched to a gene.

V usage is TRBV5-1 and J usage is TRBJ1-3; TRBD1 is a possible D gene (5 bases). Germline V CDR1 and CDR2: SGHRS, YFSETQ. V lost 2 bases and J lost 2, with 11 bases in between. The CDR3 covers 15 residues. CDR3 residues: CASSFGGAPGNTIYF. CDR3 nucleotide sequence: TGCGCCAGCAGCTTTGGAGGGGCCCCTGGAAACACCATATATTTT.

The rearrangement uses TRBV10-3 and TRBJ2-2; D unresolved. Trimming took 7 bases from V and 0 from J, leaving 9 bases between them. This CDR3 has 14 residues. The germline CDR1 and CDR2 sequences are ENHRY and SYGVKD. CDR3 nucleotide sequence: TGTGCCATCATGCCAGGCCCGAACACCGGGGAGCTGTTTTTT. Its protein product is CAIMPGPNTGELFF.

J is TRBJ2-3 and V is TRBV6-2 or TRBV6-3, with a weak D call TRBD2 (5 bases). Trimming shortened V by 0 bases and J by 5 bases, and 15 bases separated the two germline ends. The CDR3 is made up of 16 amino acids. From germline, CDR1 is MNHEY and CDR2 SVGEGT. This CDR3 is CASSYSIQFTRDTQYF. CDR3 coding DNA: TGTGCCAGCAGTTACTCGATTCAATTCACTAGAGATACGCAGTATTTT.

The count of this clone is one. The V gene is TRBV20-1, the J gene TRBJ2-1, with a possible D match to TRBD2 (5 bases). This CDR3 region has 13 residues. V gave up 3 bases and J gave up 5 bases, with 11 bases separating them. Germline V gives CDR1 DFQATT, CDR2 SNEGSKA (reference sequence). The CDR3 DNA reads TGCAGTGCTAGTCCGGGGTCCAACAATGAGCAGTTCTTC. It is translated as CSASPGSNNEQFF.

V usage is TRBV5-5 and J usage is TRBJ1-1, with D perhaps TRBD1 (5 bases). The V and J ends lost 4 bases and 7 bases respectively, with 11 bases between them. The length of the CDR3 is 12 residues. Germline-derived CDR1 and CDR2 are SGHKS and YYEKEE (reference sequence). CDR3 nucleotides: TGTGCCAGCAGCCTGGTGGGGGGTGAAGCTTTCTTT. It codes for CASSLVGGEAFF.

J is TRBJ1-2 and V is TRBV2, with TRBD1 matching over 8 bases. CDR1 and CDR2 (germline): SNHLY, FYNNEI. J gave up 4 bases and V 4 bases, and 5 bases lay outside the gene matches. CDR3 length: 14 residues. This CDR3 reads CASSAQGVLYGYTF. Written as DNA, the CDR3 is TGTGCCAGCAGTGCACAGGGGGTCCTCTATGGCTACACCTTC. Based on the CDR3 plus reference TRBV2 and TRBJ1-2, the full variable domain is EPEVTQTPSHQVTQMGQEVILRCVPISNHLYFYWYRQILGQKVEFLVSFYNNEISEKSEIFDDQFSVERPDGSNFTLKIRSTKLEDSAMYFCASSAQGVLYGYTFGSGTRLTVV.

The chain employs TRBV28 and TRBJ2-5; 8 bases match TRBD2. Trimming at V came to 7 bases and at J to 4 bases, leaving 5 bases not matched to a gene. CDR3 size: 13 residues. Germline CDR1 MDHEN, CDR2 SYDVKM. CDR3 DNA sequence: TGTGCCAGCAAGGGCGGGGGGAGAGAGACCCAGTACTTC. Protein: CASKGGGRETQYF.

In this sample, this clone turned up a few times. The chain couples TRBV5-1 to TRBJ1-6, with TRBD1 matching over 9 bases. This CDR3 spans 17 amino acids. J was trimmed by 0 bases and V by 6 bases; bases with no gene match: 7. CDR1 SGHRS and CDR2 YFSETQ come from the germline V gene. The CDR3 DNA reads TGCGCCAGCAAGGAGGGGACAGGGAACTCCTATAATTCACCCCTCCACTTT. It encodes CASKEGTGNSYNSPLHF.

The rearrangement links TRBV2 to TRBJ1-1; no firm D call. This CDR3 is built from 12 residues. The V gene lost 5 bases and the J gene lost 7 bases, with 11 bases spanning the gap. Germline CDR1 is SNHLY and CDR2 is FYNNEI. In DNA form, the CDR3 reads TGTGCCAGCAGTCTTGTAGCCAATGAAGCTTTCTTT. Its translation: CASSLVANEAFF.

V is TRBV9 and J is TRBJ1-1, with D unclear. CDR3 length: 15 amino acids. V lost 0 bases and J lost 0, with 9 bases in between. CDR1 is SGDLS, CDR2 YYNGEE, per germline. In DNA form, the CDR3 reads TGTGCCAGCAGCGTAGCCCCGCTTATGAACACTGAAGCTTTCTTT. This gives the protein CASSVAPLMNTEAFF.

This chain uses TRBV7-9 with TRBJ1-6; D might be TRBD1 (5 bases). The CDR3 consists of 15 residues. CDR1 is SEHNR, CDR2 FQNEAQ, per germline (reference sequence). The V end was cut by 3 bases, the J end by 10 bases, with 16 bases between. The CDR3 DNA reads TGTGCCAGCAGCTTTGGAAGGCAGGGTGGCTCACCCCTCCACTTT. Protein: CASSFGRQGGSPLHF.

The chain uses TRBV6-5 and TRBJ1-2; possible D gene TRBD1, 6 bases. The CDR3 spans 13 residues. The germline V and J ends were trimmed by 6 bases and 5 bases, with 13 bases remaining between them. Germline V gene lookup returns CDR1 MNHEY and CDR2 SVGAGI. CDR3 sequence (DNA): TGTGCCAGCAGGGTAAACAGGGAGTATGGCTACACCTTC. Protein: CASRVNREYGYTF.

V usage is TRBV2 and J usage is TRBJ2-5; no firm D call. The V and J ends lost 5 bases and 2 bases respectively, with 9 bases between them. The CDR3 has 13 residues. CDR1 is SNHLY and CDR2 is FYNNEI in the germline V gene. The CDR3 spells CASSRDPQETQYF. The DNA for the CDR3 is TGTGCCAGCAGTCGAGATCCTCAAGAGACCCAGTACTTC.

The J gene is TRBJ2-5, the V gene TRBV4-3, with D maybe TRBD2 (6 bases). CDR3 length equals 16 residues. V lost 0 bases, J lost 0 bases, and 11 bases lay in between. The germline V gene has CDR1 LGHNA and CDR2 YSLEER. The CDR3 sequence is CASSQDRRGYQETQYF. The CDR3 bases are TGCGCCAGCAGCCAAGATCGACGGGGGTACCAAGAGACCCAGTACTTC.

This chain connects TRBV11-2 to TRBJ2-3; no definite D call. V lost 4 bases, J lost 3 bases, and 5 bases lay in between. Germline CDR1 is SGHAT and CDR2 is FQNNGV. The CDR3 is 12 amino acids. The CDR3 protein is CASSSYTDTQYF. The DNA for the CDR3 is TGTGCCAGCAGCTCGTATACAGATACGCAGTATTTT. Variable domain in full (rest from reference TRBV11-2 and TRBJ2-3): EAGVAQSPRYKIIEKRQSVAFWCNPISGHATLYWYQQILGQGPKLLIQFQNNGVVDDSQLPKDRFSAERLKGVDSTLKIQPAKLEDSAVYLCASSSYTDTQYFGPGTRLTVL.

V gene TRBV3-1 (or the pseudogene TRBV3-2) combines with J gene TRBJ1-4, with D possibly matching TRBD1 (6 bases). Trimming took 4 bases from V and 4 from J, leaving 16 bases between them. Germline CDR1 LGHDT, CDR2 YNNKEL (reference sequence). CDR3 length equals 16 residues. The CDR3 loop is CASSPRGGVLNEKLFF. The CDR3 DNA reads TGTGCCAGCAGCCCCCGGGGGGGCGTTCTTAATGAAAAACTGTTTTTT.

This chain uses TRBV28 with TRBJ1-3; D call uncertain. V was pared by 5 bases and J by 0 bases, with 14 bases between. Germline lookup yields CDR1 MDHEN and CDR2 SYDVKM. This CDR3 comprises 16 residues. The CDR3 DNA is TGTGCCAGCAGTCTCCTCCGACTCAGCTCTGGAAACACCATATATTTT. Protein product: CASSLLRLSSGNTIYF.

This clone showed up just a few times. The chain combines TRBV19 with TRBJ2-7; the match to TRBD1 covers 10 bases. The V gene end was trimmed by 3 bases and the J gene end by 6 bases; junction bases not matched to a gene: 2. The CDR3 runs to 13 residues. The V gene's germline CDR1 is LNHDA and CDR2 SQIVND (reference sequence). Written as DNA, the CDR3 is TGTGCCAGTAGTATGCGGACAGGGGGCGAGCAGTACTTC. Encoded protein: CASSMRTGGEQYF.

This chain uses TRBV5-4 with TRBJ2-6; 9 nucleotides align to TRBD1. CDR3 length: 16 residues. Germline CDR1 is SGHNT and CDR2 is YYREEE (reference sequence). Trimming at V came to 4 bases and at J to 2 bases, leaving 4 bases not matched to a gene. The CDR3 here is CASSRQGDAGANVLTF. The CDR3 DNA sequence: TGTGCCAGCAGCCGACAGGGGGACGCTGGGGCCAACGTCCTGACTTTC.

V gene TRBV5-4 combines with J gene TRBJ1-4, with D possibly being TRBD1 (5 bases). The CDR3 has 16 amino acids. V was cut by 4 bases and J by 5 bases, with 18 bases left in between. Germline V gene sequence: CDR1 SGHNT, CDR2 YYREEE (reference sequence). The CDR3 DNA sequence: TGTGCCAGCAGCCCCGGGGGGTCCGGAAGAAATGAAAAACTGTTTTTT. It encodes CASSPGGSGRNEKLFF.